Given below is one TCR beta chain in context. Profiling relied on immunoSEQ multiplex PCR, and the TCRdb table lists in-frame clones only, not all of them. Of 150,000 to 180,000 clones detected, over 85% appear once; the ten largest clones hold 4.5% to 6%. The data were obtained in a study of control samples from healthy donors and cancer patients. The CDR3 is 15 residues long. V gave up 3 bases and J gave up 5 bases, with 16 bases separating them. Germline loops: CDR1 MGHRA, CDR2 YSYEKL. The V gene is TRBV4-1, the J gene TRBJ1-2; a possible D gene is TRBD1 (5 bases). This TCR was recovered from a man aged 40-50 years in good health. The sequenced sample was blood. Here the CDR3 reads CASSQARGVRYGYTF. As DNA, the CDR3 is TGCGCCAGCAGCCAGGCCCGGGGGGTTCGATATGGCTACACCTTC.